These 27 T cell receptor beta chains were all obtained from the same sample, sequenced in a study of blood T cell repertoires in COVID-19. Repertoires were generated with immunoSEQ multiplex PCR, while TCRdb's copy carries only in-frame clones and drops some. The sample has approximately 150,000 clones, 84% seen once. The sequenced material came from peripheral blood. These receptors were taken from a human donor in a cohort sampled during active COVID-19.

The V and J genes are TRBV11-2 and TRBJ2-3; 13 bases line up with TRBD2. The CDR3 length is 19 residues. Per the germline V gene, CDR1 is SGHAT and CDR2 is FQNNGV. V shed 5 bases, J shed 2 bases, and the junction held 13 bases outside the gene matches. The DNA for the CDR3 is TGTGCCAGCAGCGCAACTAGCGGGAGGGCCTTTTGGGCCACAGATACGCAGTATTTT. Protein product: CASSATSGRAFWATDTQYF.

Here the CDR3 reads CASSLGGGLAGGPSYEQYV. The CDR3 DNA reads as TGTGCCAGCAGCTTGGGGGGGGGACTAGCGGGAGGGCCGTCCTACGAGCAGTACGTC. This rearrangement joins TRBV5-4 to TRBJ2-7; the match to TRBD2 covers 16 bases. This CDR3 comprises 19 residues. V lost 0 bases and J lost 1; bases outside the gene matches: 7. In germline, CDR1 is SGHNT, CDR2 YYREEE (reference sequence).

The table lists this clone with a count of one. The chain combines TRBV28 with TRBJ1-2; TRBD1 matches at 10 bases. V lost 1 base to trimming and J lost 5 bases; unmatched junction nucleotides: 7. Germline V gives CDR1 MDHEN, CDR2 SYDVKM. This CDR3 is built from 16 residues. CDR3 sequence reads: CASSLSRQGAWYGYTF. CDR3 bases: TGTGCCAGCAGTTTATCCCGACAGGGGGCTTGGTATGGCTACACCTTC.

In nucleotides, the CDR3 is TGCAGCGTTGAACGGGGGGAGTACACTGAAGCTTTCTTT. Translated, it gives CSVERGEYTEAFF. The chain carries TRBV29-1 and TRBJ1-1; TRBD1 might be the D (5 bases). Germline assignment: CDR1 SQVTM and CDR2 ANQGSEA. CDR3 length: 13 residues. The ends were cut back, 2 bases at V and 3 bases at J, with 10 bases in the middle.

Only one count was recorded for this clone. The J gene is TRBJ2-3, the V gene TRBV2; D is perhaps TRBD2 (6 bases). V was clipped by 8 bases and J by 0 bases, with 15 bases between them. This CDR3 comprises 15 residues. The germline V gene has CDR1 SNHLY and CDR2 FYNNEI. The DNA for the CDR3 is TGTGCCAGCCGACGGGAGCGAGGGAGCACAGATACGCAGTATTTT. As protein: CASRRERGSTDTQYF.

The V call is TRBV11-2, the J call TRBJ2-5, with 7 bases aligning to TRBD1. CDR3 length: 14 amino acids. The germline gives CDR1 SGHAT, CDR2 FQNNGV. With V trimmed by 7 bases and J by 2 bases, 7 bases remained unmatched. Here the CDR3 reads CASTYNRGQETQYF. CDR3 nucleotides: TGTGCCAGCACCTACAACAGGGGTCAAGAGACCCAGTACTTC.

This chain connects TRBV2 to TRBJ2-7; TRBD2 aligns across 7 bases. Trimming removed 7 bases from V and 2 bases from J; junction bases left unmatched: 8. CDR3 length: 14 amino acids. Per germline, CDR1 SNHLY and CDR2 FYNNEI. The CDR3 DNA follows: TGTGCCAGCAACCGTGCGGGGGTTCCCTACGAGCAGTACTTC. Translated: CASNRAGVPYEQYF.

The gene calls are TRBV18 and TRBJ2-3; possibly TRBD2 for D (6 bases). Trimming took off 3 bases at V and 0 bases at J, with 10 bases between the two ends. CDR3 length equals 15 residues. CDR1 is KGHSH and CDR2 is LQKENI in the germline V gene. The CDR3 DNA sequence: TGTGCCAGCTCACCTGAGGCGGGGAGCACAGATACGCAGTATTTT. Translating gives CASSPEAGSTDTQYF.

The rearrangement joins TRBV30 to TRBJ1-5; D is unclear. Germline values: CDR1 GTSNPN, CDR2 SVGIG (reference sequence). Trimming left V 1 base short and J 5 bases short, with 9 bases between. The CDR3 has 13 amino acids. The CDR3 DNA is TGTGCCTGGAGTGCTCCCTTATATCAGCCCCAGCATTTT. Translation: CAWSAPLYQPQHF. The full variable domain, completed using reference TRBV30 and TRBJ1-5, is SQTIHQWPATLVQPVGSPLSLECTVEGTSNPNLYWYRQAAGRGLQLLFYSVGIGQISSEVPQNLSASRPQDRQFILSSKKLLLSDSGFYLCAWSAPLYQPQHFGDGTRLSIL.

This clone was detected only a few times. The genes are TRBV2 and TRBJ1-6; possibly TRBD1 for D (6 bases). Deletions cut 2 bases from V and 0 bases from J, with 8 bases between. The germline CDR1 and CDR2 sequences are SNHLY and FYNNEI. The CDR3 totals 16 residues. The chain's CDR3 is CASSERGSSYNSPLHF. CDR3 in DNA: TGTGCCAGCAGTGAAAGGGGGAGCTCCTATAATTCACCCCTCCACTTT. The full variable domain, in which reference TRBV2 and TRBJ1-6 provide the parts outside the CDR3, is EPEVTQTPSHQVTQMGQEVILRCVPISNHLYFYWYRQILGQKVEFLVSFYNNEISEKSEIFDDQFSVERPDGSNFTLKIRSTKLEDSAMYFCASSERGSSYNSPLHFGNGTRLTVT.

This chain joins TRBV6-5 and TRBJ1-2; D uncertain. With 6 bases removed from V and 8 bases from J, the gap between germline ends came to 16 bases. The V gene's germline CDR1 is MNHEY and CDR2 SVGAGI. CDR3 length: 13 residues. CDR3 nucleotide sequence: TGTGCCAGCAGGTTCGAGGGCCCGAAGGGCTACACCTTC. Translated, it gives CASRFEGPKGYTF.

The rearrangement links TRBV2 to TRBJ1-5, with no clear D. V gave up 3 bases and J gave up 7 bases, with 7 bases separating them. Germline values: CDR1 SNHLY, CDR2 FYNNEI. The CDR3 sequence is 12 residues long. The CDR3 loop is CASSDSIQPQHF. DNA of the CDR3: TGTGCCAGCAGTGATAGCATACAGCCCCAGCATTTT.

This sequence joins TRBV11-2 and TRBJ2-7, with D tentatively TRBD2 (6 bases). Germline assignment: CDR1 SGHAT and CDR2 FQNNGV. With 0 bases removed from V and 0 bases from J, the gap between germline ends came to 12 bases. The CDR3 contains 16 residues. CDR3 coding DNA: TGTGCCAGCAGCTTAGAAGGGAGGCCCCTCTCCTACGAGCAGTACTTC. The encoded protein is CASSLEGRPLSYEQYF. The full variable domain, its missing parts supplied by reference TRBV11-2 and TRBJ2-7, is EAGVAQSPRYKIIEKRQSVAFWCNPISGHATLYWYQQILGQGPKLLIQFQNNGVVDDSQLPKDRFSAERLKGVDSTLKIQPAKLEDSAVYLCASSLEGRPLSYEQYFGPGTRLTVT.

The J gene is TRBJ2-7, the V gene TRBV2, with 10 bases fitting TRBD1. There are 14 residues in the CDR3. Germline loops: CDR1 SNHLY, CDR2 FYNNEI. V lost 6 bases to trimming and J lost 5 bases; unmatched junction nucleotides: 7. The CDR3 DNA reads as TGTGCCAGCAGGGGGCGACAGGGGGCTGACGAGCAGTACTTC. This codes for CASRGRQGADEQYF.

The V call is TRBV18, the J call TRBJ2-1, with 8 bases aligning to TRBD2. The germline gives CDR1 KGHSH, CDR2 LQKENI. Trimming cost V 3 bases and J 6 bases; bases outside gene matches: 4. This CDR3 is built from 14 residues. The CDR3 here is CASSPGLAGNEQFF. CDR3 sequence (DNA): TGTGCCAGCTCACCTGGACTAGCCGGCAATGAGCAGTTCTTC.

This clone was detected once. The chain carries TRBV14 and TRBJ2-7; 7 positions agree with TRBD1. CDR3 length equals 12 residues. V was pared by 4 bases and J by 8 bases, with 5 bases of the junction left unmatched. CDR1 is SGHDN and CDR2 is FVKESK in the germline V gene. CDR3 sequence (DNA): TGTGCCAGCAGCCTAGGACAGGCACAGCAGTACTTC. It specifies CASSLGQAQQYF.

The CDR3 nucleotides read TGTGCCAGCAGCTCTCTAGCGGTCTACAATGAGCAGTTCTTC. Translation: CASSSLAVYNEQFF. The J gene is TRBJ2-1, the V gene TRBV6-5; TRBD2 matches 7 bases. The germline V gene has CDR1 MNHEY and CDR2 SVGAGI. The V segment lost 6 bases and the J segment 3 bases; nucleotides outside the gene matches: 5. The CDR3 spans 14 residues.

The V gene is TRBV2, the J gene TRBJ1-5; D unclear. Between the trimmed V and J ends, which lost 5 bases and 7 bases, there was a span of 9 bases. Looked up from germline, CDR1 is SNHLY and CDR2 is FYNNEI. The CDR3 loop spans 12 amino acids. The CDR3: CASSPARQPQHF. The CDR3 DNA reads as TGTGCCAGCAGTCCTGCGAGGCAGCCCCAGCATTTT.

In DNA, the CDR3 is TGTGCCAGCAGGGCTAGCGGGGTCTACGAGCAGTACTTC. Translated: CASRASGVYEQYF. The chain joins TRBV27 to TRBJ2-7; 9 nucleotides line up with TRBD2. This CDR3 spans 13 amino acids. Germline CDR1 MNHEY, CDR2 SMNVEV (reference sequence). V shed 6 bases and J 3 bases; nucleotides not matched to a gene: 3.

The chain joins TRBV6-6 to TRBJ1-5; 9 bases match TRBD1. Germline V gives CDR1 MNHNY, CDR2 SVGAGI (reference sequence). With 6 bases clipped from V and 1 base from J, the junction kept 4 bases outside the gene matches. The CDR3 extends over 15 amino acids. In DNA form, the CDR3 reads TGTGCCAGCAGGGACAGGGGACGGAGCAATCAGCCCCAGCATTTT. This codes for CASRDRGRSNQPQHF.

The chain joins TRBV7-2 to TRBJ2-5; a weak D match, TRBD1 (6 bases). The CDR3 totals 13 residues. Between the trimmed V and J ends, which lost 7 bases and 5 bases, there was a span of 14 bases. CDR1 and CDR2 (germline): SGHTA, FQGNSA. CDR3 sequence: CASTPPGVETQYF. Here the CDR3 DNA reads TGTGCCAGCACCCCCCCAGGGGTGGAGACCCAGTACTTC.

The rearrangement joins TRBV19 to TRBJ2-5; no clear D gene. The V end was cut by 5 bases, the J end by 4 bases, with 14 bases between. CDR3 length: 14 amino acids. Germline CDR1 reads LNHDA; CDR2 reads SQIVND (reference sequence). The CDR3 DNA sequence: TGTGCCAGTAGTCCCTCGAGCGCGACAGAGACCCAGTACTTC. Its translation is CASSPSSATETQYF. Variable domain in full (rest from reference TRBV19 and TRBJ2-5): DGGITQSPKYLFRKEGQNVTLSCEQNLNHDAMYWYRQDPGQGLRLIYYSQIVNDFQKGDIAEGYSVSREKKESFPLTVTSAQKNPTAFYLCASSPSSATETQYFGPGTRLLVL.

This clone was recorded a few times. The chain combines TRBV19 with TRBJ2-1; the match to TRBD1 covers 10 bases. Germline trimming cut 5 bases from V and 8 bases from J; bases unmatched to any gene: 9. Germline-derived CDR1 and CDR2 are LNHDA and SQIVND (reference sequence). This CDR3 has 15 amino acids. The CDR3 nucleotides read TGTGCCAGTAGTGGGGGACAGGGGCGCCTCGATGAGCAGTTCTTC. It specifies CASSGGQGRLDEQFF.

The chain links TRBV19 to TRBJ2-3; 10 bases fit TRBD1. This CDR3 comprises 15 residues. The ends lost 7 bases at V and 1 base at J; junction bases unmatched: 5. Germline-derived CDR1 and CDR2 are LNHDA and SQIVND (reference sequence). CDR3 coding DNA: TGTGCCAGTACCCCAGGACAGGGGGGCACAGATACGCAGTATTTT. Residues: CASTPGQGGTDTQYF.

The rearrangement links TRBV7-9 to TRBJ1-4; TRBD1 aligns across 12 bases. CDR1 and CDR2 (germline): SEHNR, FQNEAQ (reference sequence). V dropped 4 bases and J dropped 7; count of bases not matched to a gene: 10. The CDR3 contains 17 residues. The CDR3 loop is CASSSGTGGLNGEKLFF. The DNA of the CDR3 is TGTGCCAGCAGCTCTGGGACAGGGGGCCTTAATGGTGAAAAACTGTTTTTT.

The chain recombines TRBV5-1 with TRBJ2-3; D is unresolved. Trimming cost V 3 bases and J 2 bases, with 4 bases left between them. CDR1 and CDR2 from the germline V gene are SGHRS and YFSETQ. The CDR3 length is 12 residues. As DNA, the CDR3 is TGCGCCAGCAGCTCTTACACAGATACGCAGTATTTT. Translating gives CASSSYTDTQYF.

The V call is TRBV7-2, the J call TRBJ2-1; 8 nucleotides line up with TRBD2. CDR1 and CDR2 from the germline V gene are SGHTA and FQGNSA. Trimming at V came to 2 bases and at J to 6 bases, leaving 9 bases not matched to a gene. This CDR3 contains 16 residues. The CDR3 here is CASSLPGTRGLNEQFF. The CDR3 nucleotides read TGTGCCAGCAGCTTACCCGGGACTAGAGGCCTCAATGAGCAGTTCTTC.